This section outlines one T cell receptor beta chain sequence together with its context. The assay was immunoSEQ multiplex PCR, and TCRdb's table has in-frame clones only and misses some. The sample yields around 200,000 clones, over 75% seen once. The length of the CDR3 is 13 residues. V dropped 4 bases and J dropped 7; count of bases not matched to a gene: 2. CDR1 and CDR2 from the germline V gene are KGHDR and SFDVKD. This specimen belongs to a study of blood T cell repertoires in COVID-19. Study at large: Whether acute or convalescent, the COVID-19 samples came from the United States, Italy and Spain. In each case, the material was cDNA or gDNA derived from T cells, B-cell-depleted T cells, or PBMCs.

Input material: peripheral blood. This TCR was sampled from a man aged 35 to 55 with active or convalescent COVID-19. The rearrangement joins TRBV24-1 to TRBJ1-2; 10 nucleotides agree with TRBD1. The CDR3 DNA follows: TGTGCCACCAGTGACAGGACAGGGGGTGGCTACACCTTC. Translated, it gives CATSDRTGGGYTF.